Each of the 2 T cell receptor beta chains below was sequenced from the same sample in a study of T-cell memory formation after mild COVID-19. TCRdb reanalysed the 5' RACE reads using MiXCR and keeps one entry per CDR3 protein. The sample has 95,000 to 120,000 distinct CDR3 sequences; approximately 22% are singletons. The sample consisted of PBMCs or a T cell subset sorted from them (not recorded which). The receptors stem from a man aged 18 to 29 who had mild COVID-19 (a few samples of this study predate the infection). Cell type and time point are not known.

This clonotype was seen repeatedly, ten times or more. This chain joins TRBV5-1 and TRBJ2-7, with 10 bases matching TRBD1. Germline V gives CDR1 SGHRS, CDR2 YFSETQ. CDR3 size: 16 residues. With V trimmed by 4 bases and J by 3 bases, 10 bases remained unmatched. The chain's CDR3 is CASSGLTGGSRYEQYF. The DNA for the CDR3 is TGCGCCAGCAGCGGCCTGACAGGGGGCAGCCGCTACGAGCAGTACTTC.

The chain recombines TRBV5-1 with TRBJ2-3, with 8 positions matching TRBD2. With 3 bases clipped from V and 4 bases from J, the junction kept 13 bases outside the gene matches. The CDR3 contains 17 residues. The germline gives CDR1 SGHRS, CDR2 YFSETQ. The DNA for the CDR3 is TGCGCCAGCAGCTCCCCCCATGCCCGGACTAGCCCAGATACGCAGTATTTT. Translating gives CASSSPHARTSPDTQYF. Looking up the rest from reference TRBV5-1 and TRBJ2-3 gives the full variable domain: KAGVTQTPRYLIKTRGQQVTLSCSPISGHRSVSWYQQTPGQGLQFLFEYFSETQRNKGNFPGRFSGRQFSNSRSEMNVSTLELGDSALYLCASSSPHARTSPDTQYFGPGTRLTVL.